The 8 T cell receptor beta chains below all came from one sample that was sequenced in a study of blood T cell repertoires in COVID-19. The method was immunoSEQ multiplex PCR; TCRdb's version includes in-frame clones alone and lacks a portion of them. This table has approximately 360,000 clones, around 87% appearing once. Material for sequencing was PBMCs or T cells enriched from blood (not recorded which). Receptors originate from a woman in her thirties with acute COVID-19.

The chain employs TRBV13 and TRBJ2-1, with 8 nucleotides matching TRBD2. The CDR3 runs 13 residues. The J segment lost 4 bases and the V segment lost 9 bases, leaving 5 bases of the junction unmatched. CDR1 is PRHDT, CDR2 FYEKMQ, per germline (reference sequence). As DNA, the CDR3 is TGTGCCAGTGCGGGGGGAATTTACAATGAGCAGTTCTTC. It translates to CASAGGIYNEQFF.

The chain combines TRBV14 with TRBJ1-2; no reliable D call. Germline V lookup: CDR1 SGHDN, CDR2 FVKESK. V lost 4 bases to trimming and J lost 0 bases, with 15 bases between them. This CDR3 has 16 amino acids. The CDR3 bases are TGTGCCAGCAGCCCCAGACTGACGGAGACTAACTATGGCTACACCTTC. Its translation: CASSPRLTETNYGYTF. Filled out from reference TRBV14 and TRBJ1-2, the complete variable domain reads EAGVTQFPSHSVIEKGQTVTLRCDPISGHDNLYWYRRVMGKEIKFLLHFVKESKQDESGMPNNRFLAERTGGTYSTLKVQPAELEDSGVYFCASSPRLTETNYGYTFGSGTRLTVV.

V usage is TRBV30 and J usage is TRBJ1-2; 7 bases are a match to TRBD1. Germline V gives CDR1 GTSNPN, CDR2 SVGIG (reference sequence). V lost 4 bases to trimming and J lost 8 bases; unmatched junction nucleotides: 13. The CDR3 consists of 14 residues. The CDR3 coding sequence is TGTGCCTGGATCCAGGGGGTTCTCCCCGGGGGCTACACCTTC. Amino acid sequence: CAWIQGVLPGGYTF.

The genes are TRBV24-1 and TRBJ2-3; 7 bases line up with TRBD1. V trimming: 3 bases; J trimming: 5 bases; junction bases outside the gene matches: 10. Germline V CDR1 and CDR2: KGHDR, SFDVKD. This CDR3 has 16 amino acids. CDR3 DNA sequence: TGTGCCACCAGTGATGGCCGACAGGGTGGGCGAGATACGCAGTATTTT. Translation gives CATSDGRQGGRDTQYF.

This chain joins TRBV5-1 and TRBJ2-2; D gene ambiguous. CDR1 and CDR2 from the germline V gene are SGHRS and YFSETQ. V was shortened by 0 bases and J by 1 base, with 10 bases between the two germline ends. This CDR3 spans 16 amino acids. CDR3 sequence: CASSLAPTGNTGELFF. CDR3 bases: TGCGCCAGCAGCTTGGCCCCTACCGGGAACACCGGGGAGCTGTTTTTT. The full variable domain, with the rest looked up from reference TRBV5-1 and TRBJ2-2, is KAGVTQTPRYLIKTRGQQVTLSCSPISGHRSVSWYQQTPGQGLQFLFEYFSETQRNKGNFPGRFSGRQFSNSRSEMNVSTLELGDSALYLCASSLAPTGNTGELFFGEGSRLTVL.

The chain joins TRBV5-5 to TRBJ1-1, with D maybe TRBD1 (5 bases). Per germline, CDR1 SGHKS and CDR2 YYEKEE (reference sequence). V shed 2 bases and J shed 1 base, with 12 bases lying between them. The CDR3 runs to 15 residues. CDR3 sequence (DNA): TGTGCCAGCAGCTTTTGGGGGGGATCGAACACTGAAGCTTTCTTT. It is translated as CASSFWGGSNTEAFF.

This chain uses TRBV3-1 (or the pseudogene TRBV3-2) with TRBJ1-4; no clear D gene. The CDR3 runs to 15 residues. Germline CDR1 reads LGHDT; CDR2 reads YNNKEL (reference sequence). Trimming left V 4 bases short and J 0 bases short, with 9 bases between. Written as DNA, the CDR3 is TGTGCCAGCAGCCCTCACAGCCCAACTAATGAAAAACTGTTTTTT. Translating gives CASSPHSPTNEKLFF.

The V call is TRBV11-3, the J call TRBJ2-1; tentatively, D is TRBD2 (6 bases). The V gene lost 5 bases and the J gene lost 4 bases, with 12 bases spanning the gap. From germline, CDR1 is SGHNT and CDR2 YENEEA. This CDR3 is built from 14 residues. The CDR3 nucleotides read TGTGCCAGCAGCCCCGGGACTTCTTACAATGAGCAGTTCTTC. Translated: CASSPGTSYNEQFF.